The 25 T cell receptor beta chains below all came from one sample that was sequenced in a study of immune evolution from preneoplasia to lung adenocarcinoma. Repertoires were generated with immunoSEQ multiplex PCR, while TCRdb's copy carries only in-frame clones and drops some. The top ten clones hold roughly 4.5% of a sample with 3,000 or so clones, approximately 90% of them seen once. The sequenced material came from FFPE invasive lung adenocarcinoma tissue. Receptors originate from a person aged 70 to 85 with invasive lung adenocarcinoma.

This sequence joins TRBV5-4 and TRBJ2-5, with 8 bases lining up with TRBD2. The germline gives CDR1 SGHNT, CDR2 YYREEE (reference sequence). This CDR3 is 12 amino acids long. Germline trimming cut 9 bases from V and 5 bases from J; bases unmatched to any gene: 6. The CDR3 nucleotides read TGTGCCACTCGGGGGGGGTTGGAGACCCAGTACTTC. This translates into CATRGGLETQYF.

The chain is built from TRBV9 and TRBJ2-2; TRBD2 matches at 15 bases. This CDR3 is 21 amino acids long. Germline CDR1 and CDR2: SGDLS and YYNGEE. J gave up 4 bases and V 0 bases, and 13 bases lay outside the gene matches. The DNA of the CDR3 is TGTGCCAGCAGCGTAGGCCCCGGCAGGGGGACTAGCGGGGGGTTCACCGGGGAGCTGTTTTTT. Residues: CASSVGPGRGTSGGFTGELFF.

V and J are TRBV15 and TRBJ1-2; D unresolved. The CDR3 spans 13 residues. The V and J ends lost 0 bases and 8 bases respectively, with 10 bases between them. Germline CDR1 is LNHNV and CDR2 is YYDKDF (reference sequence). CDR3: CATSREEGDGYTF. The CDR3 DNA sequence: TGTGCCACCAGCAGAGAGGAGGGCGACGGCTACACCTTC.

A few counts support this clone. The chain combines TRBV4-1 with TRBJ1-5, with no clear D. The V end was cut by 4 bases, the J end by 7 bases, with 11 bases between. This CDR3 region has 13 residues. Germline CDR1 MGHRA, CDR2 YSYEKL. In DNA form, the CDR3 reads TGCGCCAGCAGCCCCCTTTCTGCGCAGCCCCAGCATTTT. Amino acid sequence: CASSPLSAQPQHF.

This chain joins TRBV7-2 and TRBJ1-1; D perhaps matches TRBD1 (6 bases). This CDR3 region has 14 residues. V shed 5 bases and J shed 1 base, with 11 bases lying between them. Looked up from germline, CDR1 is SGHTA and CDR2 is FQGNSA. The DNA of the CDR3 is TGTGCCAGCAGCCCCCGACAGGAGAACACTGAAGCTTTCTTT. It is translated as CASSPRQENTEAFF.

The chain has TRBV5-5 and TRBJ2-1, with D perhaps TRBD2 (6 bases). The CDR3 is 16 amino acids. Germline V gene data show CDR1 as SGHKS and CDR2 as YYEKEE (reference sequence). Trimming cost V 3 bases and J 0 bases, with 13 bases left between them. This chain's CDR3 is CASSSGRGNSYNEQFF. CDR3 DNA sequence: TGTGCCAGCAGCTCTGGGCGGGGAAACTCCTACAATGAGCAGTTCTTC.

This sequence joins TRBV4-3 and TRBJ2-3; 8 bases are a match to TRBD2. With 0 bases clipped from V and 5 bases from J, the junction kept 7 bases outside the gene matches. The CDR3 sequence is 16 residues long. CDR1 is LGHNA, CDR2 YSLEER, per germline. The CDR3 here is CASSQDTAGGVDTQYF. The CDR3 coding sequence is TGCGCCAGCAGCCAAGATACCGCGGGAGGAGTAGATACGCAGTATTTT.

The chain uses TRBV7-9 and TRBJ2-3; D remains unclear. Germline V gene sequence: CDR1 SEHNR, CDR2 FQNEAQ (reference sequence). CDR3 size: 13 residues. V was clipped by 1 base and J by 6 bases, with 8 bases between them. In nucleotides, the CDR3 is TGTGCCAGCAGCTTAGGTCCCGTGGATACGCAGTATTTT. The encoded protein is CASSLGPVDTQYF.

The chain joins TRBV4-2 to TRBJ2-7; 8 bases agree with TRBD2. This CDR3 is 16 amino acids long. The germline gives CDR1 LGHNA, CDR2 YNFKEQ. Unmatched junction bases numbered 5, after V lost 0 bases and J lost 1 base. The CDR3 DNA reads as TGTGCCAGCAGCCAAGATACCGGACTAGCATCCTACGAGCAGTACTTC. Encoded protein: CASSQDTGLASYEQYF.

CDR3 residues: CAWSALGGYSGGYTDTQYF. Here the CDR3 DNA reads TGTGCCTGGAGTGCCCTCGGGGGATATAGCGGGGGATACACAGATACGCAGTATTTT. The V and J genes are TRBV30 and TRBJ2-3, with TRBD2 matching 9 bases. The CDR3 totals 19 residues. Per the germline V gene, CDR1 is GTSNPN and CDR2 is SVGIG (reference sequence). V lost 1 base and J lost 2; bases outside the gene matches: 16. Complete variable domain (other parts from reference TRBV30 and TRBJ2-3): SQTIHQWPATLVQPVGSPLSLECTVEGTSNPNLYWYRQAAGRGLQLLFYSVGIGQISSEVPQNLSASRPQDRQFILSSKKLLLSDSGFYLCAWSALGGYSGGYTDTQYFGPGTRLTVL.

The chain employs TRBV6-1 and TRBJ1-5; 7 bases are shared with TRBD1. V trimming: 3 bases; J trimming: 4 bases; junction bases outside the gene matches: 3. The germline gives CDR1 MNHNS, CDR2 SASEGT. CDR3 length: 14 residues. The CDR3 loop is CASSDKGANQPQHF. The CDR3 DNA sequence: TGTGCCAGCAGTGACAAGGGGGCGAATCAGCCCCAGCATTTT.

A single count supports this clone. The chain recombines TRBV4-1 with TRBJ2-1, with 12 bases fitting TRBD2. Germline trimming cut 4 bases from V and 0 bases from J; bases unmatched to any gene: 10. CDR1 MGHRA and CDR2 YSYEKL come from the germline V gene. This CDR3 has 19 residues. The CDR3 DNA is TGCGCCAGCAGCCCGTTGGGACTAGCGGGCCGCAGCTCCTACAATGAGCAGTTCTTC. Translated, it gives CASSPLGLAGRSSYNEQFF.

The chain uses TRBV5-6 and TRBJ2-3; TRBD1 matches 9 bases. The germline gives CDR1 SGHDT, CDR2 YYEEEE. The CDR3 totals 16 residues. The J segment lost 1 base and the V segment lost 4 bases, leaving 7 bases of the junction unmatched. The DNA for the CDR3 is TGTGCCAGCAGCGGGGGGACAGGGCTCGGCACAGATACGCAGTATTTT. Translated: CASSGGTGLGTDTQYF. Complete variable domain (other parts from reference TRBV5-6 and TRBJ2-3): DAGVTQSPTHLIKTRGQQVTLRCSPKSGHDTVSWYQQALGQGPQFIFQYYEEEERQRGNFPDRFSGHQFPNYSSELNVNALLLGDSALYLCASSGGTGLGTDTQYFGPGTRLTVL.

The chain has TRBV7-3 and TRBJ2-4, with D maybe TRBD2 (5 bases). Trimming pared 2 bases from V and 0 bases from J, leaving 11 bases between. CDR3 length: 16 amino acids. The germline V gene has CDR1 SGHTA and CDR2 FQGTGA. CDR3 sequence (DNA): TGTGCCAGCAGCTTAGGCTCGGGGTTAGCCAAAAACATTCAGTACTTC. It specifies CASSLGSGLAKNIQYF.

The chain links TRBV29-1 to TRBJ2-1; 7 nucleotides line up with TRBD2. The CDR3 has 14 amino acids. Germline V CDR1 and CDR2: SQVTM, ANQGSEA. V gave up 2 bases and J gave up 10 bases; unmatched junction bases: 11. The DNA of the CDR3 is TGCAGCGTTGAATCGGCGGGGAGGGTTCGGGAGCAGTTCTTC. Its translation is CSVESAGRVREQFF.

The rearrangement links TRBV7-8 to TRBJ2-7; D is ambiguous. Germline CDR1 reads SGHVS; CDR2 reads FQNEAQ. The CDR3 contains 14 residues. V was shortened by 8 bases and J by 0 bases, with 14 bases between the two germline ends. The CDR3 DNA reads TGTGCCAGCGGCGCCCTTAGGAGCTCCTACGAGCAGTACTTC. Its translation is CASGALRSSYEQYF.

The CDR3 nucleotides read TGTGCCAGCAGCGCGCTAAGGGGGTCCTACAATGAGCAGTTCTTC. Translating it yields CASSALRGSYNEQFF. V is TRBV7-2 and J is TRBJ2-1, with D possibly matching TRBD1 (6 bases). This CDR3 is 15 amino acids long. The V and J ends lost 5 bases and 1 base respectively, with 12 bases between them. Germline CDR1 and CDR2: SGHTA and FQGNSA. Together with reference TRBV7-2 and TRBJ2-1, the CDR3 gives the full variable domain: GAGVSQSPSNKVTEKGKDVELRCDPISGHTALYWYRQSLGQGLEFLIYFQGNSAPDKSGLPSDRFSAERTGGSVSTLTIQRTQQEDSAVYLCASSALRGSYNEQFFGPGTRLTVL.

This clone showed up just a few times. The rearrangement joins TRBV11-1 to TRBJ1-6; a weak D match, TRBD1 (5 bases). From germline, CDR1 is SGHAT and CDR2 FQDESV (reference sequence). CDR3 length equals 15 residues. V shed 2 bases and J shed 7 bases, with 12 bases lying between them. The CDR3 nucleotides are TGTGCCAGCAGCTTACGGTCGGGGGAAAATTCACCCCTCCACTTT. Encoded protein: CASSLRSGENSPLHF.

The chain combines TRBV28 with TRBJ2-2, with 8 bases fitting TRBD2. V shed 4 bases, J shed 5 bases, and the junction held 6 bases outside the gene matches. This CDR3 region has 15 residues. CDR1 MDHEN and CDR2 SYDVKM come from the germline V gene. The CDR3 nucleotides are TGTGCCAGCAGTTACTTAGCGGGGAGGACCGGGGAGCTGTTTTTT. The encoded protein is CASSYLAGRTGELFF.

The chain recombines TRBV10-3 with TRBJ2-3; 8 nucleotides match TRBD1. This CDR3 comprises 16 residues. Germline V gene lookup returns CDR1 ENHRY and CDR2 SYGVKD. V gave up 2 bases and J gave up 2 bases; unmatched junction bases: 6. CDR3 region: CAISEPRDRFTDTQYF. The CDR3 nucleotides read TGTGCCATCAGTGAGCCGCGGGACAGGTTCACAGATACGCAGTATTTT.

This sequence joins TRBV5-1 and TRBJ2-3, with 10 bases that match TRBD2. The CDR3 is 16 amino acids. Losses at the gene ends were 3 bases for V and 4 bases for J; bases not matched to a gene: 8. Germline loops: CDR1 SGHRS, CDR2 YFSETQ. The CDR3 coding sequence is TGCGCCAGCAGCTGGGGAGCGGGAGGGCCGTCAGATACGCAGTATTTT. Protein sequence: CASSWGAGGPSDTQYF.

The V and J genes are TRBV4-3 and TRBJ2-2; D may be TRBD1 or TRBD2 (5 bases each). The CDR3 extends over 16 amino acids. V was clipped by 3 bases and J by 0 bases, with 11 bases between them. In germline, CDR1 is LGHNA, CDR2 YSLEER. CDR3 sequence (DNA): TGCGCCAGCAGCCACGAGGGGTTCACGAACACCGGGGAGCTGTTTTTT. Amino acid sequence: CASSHEGFTNTGELFF.

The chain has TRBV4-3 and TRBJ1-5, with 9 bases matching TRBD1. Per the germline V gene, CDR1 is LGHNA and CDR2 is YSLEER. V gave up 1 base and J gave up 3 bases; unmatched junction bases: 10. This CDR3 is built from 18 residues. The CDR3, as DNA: TGCGCCAGCAGCCAAGCTACAGGGGGCACAGTTTCCAATCAGCCCCAGCATTTT. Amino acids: CASSQATGGTVSNQPQHF.

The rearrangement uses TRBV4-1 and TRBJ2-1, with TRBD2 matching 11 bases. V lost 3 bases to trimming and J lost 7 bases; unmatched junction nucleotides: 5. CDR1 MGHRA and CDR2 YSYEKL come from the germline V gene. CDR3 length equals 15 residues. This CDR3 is CASSHSGGAWNEQFF. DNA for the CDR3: TGCGCCAGCAGCCATAGCGGGGGGGCCTGGAATGAGCAGTTCTTC.

The CDR3 DNA reads as TGTGCCAGCTCACCACCGGGACAGGGCTACGAGCAGTACTTC. It encodes CASSPPGQGYEQYF. The chain is built from TRBV18 and TRBJ2-7; 9 nucleotides match TRBD1. V shed 0 bases, J shed 3 bases, and the junction held 0 bases outside the gene matches. Germline V lookup: CDR1 KGHSH, CDR2 LQKENI. The CDR3 spans 14 residues.